This TCR delta chain was profiled in a study of gamma-delta chains in newborns, infants, children. In the study overall: Microbial exposure reportedly drives polyclonal innate γδ T cell expansion after birth.

TCRdb called clones from the reads again using CATT. The sample carries 5,500 or so delta-chain clones, approximately 1.9% recorded once. The germline V gene has CDR1 TSWWSYY and CDR2 QGS. This CDR3 contains 17 residues. Of note for this clone: An end of the junction differs from the germline gene, which may be a read error. Distinct nucleotide sequences in the sample also encode this CDR3.

V and J are TRDV1 and TRDJ1; tentative D call: TRDD3 (6 bases). Sequenced sample: blood. The TCR originated in a child who was a newborn, infant or young child, either healthy, febrile or measles-vaccinated (not recorded which). As DNA, the CDR3 is TGTGCTCTCGGGGAACTGGGACTGACTGCCTACACCGATAAACTCATCTTT. Translation gives CALGELGLTAYTDKLIF.